The clone carrying this TCR beta chain occurred a few times. The junction had 0 bases not matched to a gene; V was cut back by 2 bases and J by 0 bases. CDR1 is MNHNS, CDR2 SASEGT, per germline. The CDR3 contains 15 residues. This specimen belongs to a study of blood T cell repertoires in COVID-19. The protocol was immunoSEQ multiplex PCR, while the TCRdb copy is restricted to in-frame clones and leaves out a portion. The sample records 310,000 or so clones, around 89% being singletons. The specimen was peripheral blood. This TCR was sampled from a man between 18 and 35 years old who had recovered from COVID-19. This chain uses TRBV6-1 with TRBJ2-1; 8 nucleotides line up with TRBD2. In DNA form, the CDR3 reads TGTGCCAGCAGTGAACTAGCGGGCTCCTACAATGAGCAGTTCTTC. It specifies CASSELAGSYNEQFF.